Below, 8 T cell receptor beta chains from the same sample are listed, as sequenced in a study of neoadjuvant anti-PD-1 for oral cavity cancer. Only in-frame clones appear in the TCRdb table, and some are missing; sequencing was by immunoSEQ multiplex PCR. Here the sample spans 17,000 or so clones, less than 80% being singletons. Sequencing was performed on PBMCs, taken before nivolumab (anti-PD-1) treatment. These receptors were collected from a person aged 35-79 years with oral cavity squamous cell carcinoma.

The table lists this clone with a count of one. The CDR3 DNA is TGTGCCAGCAGCTTGAGGTCCTACTCCTACAATGAGCAGTTCTTC. Translating it yields CASSLRSYSYNEQFF. The genes are TRBV5-6 and TRBJ2-1, with D uncertain. CDR3 size: 15 residues. Trimming left V 1 base short and J 0 bases short, with 8 bases between. Per germline, CDR1 SGHDT and CDR2 YYEEEE.

This clone was counted a few times. This sequence joins TRBV6-1 and TRBJ2-1, with D possibly being TRBD2 (5 bases). The V end lost 7 bases, the J end lost 7 bases, and 14 bases lay between the germline ends. Per germline, CDR1 MNHNS and CDR2 SASEGT. The CDR3 consists of 13 residues. CDR3 sequence (DNA): TGTGCCAGCACTGGGTCGGGGTTGAATGAGCAGTTCTTC. Translated: CASTGSGLNEQFF.

The chain recombines TRBV7-8 with TRBJ1-1; 8 bases map to TRBD1. The CDR3 covers 17 residues. Per the germline V gene, CDR1 is SGHVS and CDR2 is FQNEAQ. V gave up 2 bases and J gave up 1 base; unmatched junction bases: 9. Here the CDR3 DNA reads TGTGCCAGCAGCTTACCGGGACAGGCGGTTGGGAACACTGAAGCTTTCTTT. Its protein is CASSLPGQAVGNTEAFF.

The genes are TRBV5-1 and TRBJ2-7; 7 bases are shared with TRBD2. The CDR3 totals 17 residues. Trimming took 4 bases from V and 1 from J; bases not matched to a gene: 14. CDR1 is SGHRS and CDR2 is YFSETQ in the germline V gene. The CDR3 sequence: CASSLHLGASGSYEQYF. The CDR3, as DNA: TGCGCCAGCAGCCTGCACCTTGGGGCTAGCGGTTCCTACGAGCAGTACTTC.

This clone came up a few times. This chain joins TRBV28 and TRBJ1-2; unclear D gene. Trimming pared 3 bases from V and 5 bases from J, leaving 10 bases between. The CDR3 has 13 residues. The germline CDR1 and CDR2 sequences are MDHEN and SYDVKM. The CDR3 nucleotides are TGTGCCAGCAGTTTGTCTGCTCGTTATGGCTACACCTTC. It yields the protein CASSLSARYGYTF.

The genes are TRBV5-1 and TRBJ1-4; D is possibly TRBD1 (6 bases). Trimming removed 2 bases at V and 7 bases at J, with 12 bases between. This CDR3 comprises 14 residues. The germline gives CDR1 SGHRS, CDR2 YFSETQ. The CDR3 DNA reads TGCGCCAGCAGCTTTGGGGGCTTTAGTGAAAAACTGTTTTTT. It encodes CASSFGGFSEKLFF.

The chain uses TRBV7-2 and TRBJ2-7, with D perhaps TRBD1 (5 bases). Trimming cost V 1 base and J 6 bases, with 13 bases left between them. CDR1 and CDR2 (germline): SGHTA, FQGNSA. The CDR3 is 14 amino acids. CDR3 in amino acids: CASSLEGRESEQYF. CDR3 coding DNA: TGTGCCAGCAGCTTAGAGGGGCGAGAATCCGAGCAGTACTTC.

The chain employs TRBV19 and TRBJ1-5; perhaps TRBD1 as D (6 bases). CDR1 and CDR2 from the germline V gene are LNHDA and SQIVND (reference sequence). Trimming shortened V by 5 bases and J by 6 bases, and 17 bases separated the two germline ends. This CDR3 is built from 15 residues. The CDR3 is CASSSETGLSQPQHF. The CDR3 coding sequence is TGTGCCAGTAGTTCAGAAACAGGGCTCAGTCAGCCCCAGCATTTT.